The clone carrying this T cell receptor (beta chain) was picked up many times. Its antigen is unknown. The TCR beta CDR3 regions underwent amplification using RNA transcripts as the source. HTBI primers were employed in a first-round RT-PCR of the TCR CDR3. From the multiplex PCR reads, TCRdb called clonotypes with MiXCR, one entry per CDR3 protein. This table holds under 300,000 distinct CDR3 sequences, 13% found once. This record comes from a study of T cells in Graves' hyperthyroidism and ophthalmopathy. Study-wide points: From stable hyperthyroidism, ophthalmopathy was separated by a 13 V-J model.

Trimming took off 0 bases at V and 5 bases at J, with 8 bases between the two ends. Per germline, CDR1 GTSNPN and CDR2 SVGIG (reference sequence). CDR3 length: 13 amino acids. The TCR sequence derives from a woman under 40 with Graves' hyperthyroidism that later progressed to Graves' ophthalmopathy. The sample taken for sequencing was blood. This chain connects TRBV30 to TRBJ1-5; TRBD1 might be the D (5 bases). The DNA for the CDR3 is TGTGCCTGGAGTGTGGGGGATTATCAGCCCCAGCATTTT. It translates to CAWSVGDYQPQHF.